The present T cell receptor (beta chain) was sequenced within a study of T cells expressing NK-cell markers. For the study at large: Of eight sequenced donors, seven were HCMV-seropositive and one HCMV-seronegative.

From the 5' RACE reads, TCRdb lists one entry per CDR3 protein and no DNA. Its table lists about 110,000 distinct CDR3 sequences. The CDR3 covers 13 residues. Germline values: CDR1 LNHDA, CDR2 SQIVND (reference sequence). The sequenced sample consisted of blood T cells: a sorted CD56 or NKG2C T cell subset, CD4+ or CD8+ T cells, or bulk PBMC T cells (not recorded which). The chain links TRBV19 to TRBJ1-5. The source of this sequence is a woman aged 18-69 years in good health. CDR3 residues: CASSIDQYQPQHF.